This is a list of T cell receptor beta chains from one sample in a study of T cells in Graves' hyperthyroidism and ophthalmopathy. TCRdb re-analysed the multiplex PCR reads in MiXCR, keeping a single row per CDR3 protein. The sample includes 550,000 to 700,000 distinct CDR3 sequences, just over 45% of them seen just once. Sequencing was carried out using peripheral blood or thyroid tissue (not recorded which). The receptors here all came from an adult woman with Graves' disease, either hyperthyroidism or ophthalmopathy (not recorded which). Each CDR3 is given with its conserved first and last residue. The D gene is left open where the match is weak. The size of a clone is reported for some rows only, either as once, few or many, or as a class for expanded clones.

size: many
V: TRBV5-1
J: TRBJ2-7
D: NA
CDR3: CASSLAKGEQYF
DNA: TGCGCCAGCAGCTTGGCCAAGGGCGAGCAGTACTTC

size: many
V: TRBV28
J: TRBJ2-7
D: NA
CDR3: CASSQIAYEQYF
DNA: TGTGCCAGCAGTCAGATCGCCTACGAGCAGTACTTC

size: NA
V: TRBV15
J: TRBJ2-7
D: NA
CDR3: CATSRDLEAGSGYEQYF
DNA: TGTGCCACCAGCAGAGATTTGGAGGCGGGCTCCGGCTACGAGCAGTACTTC

size: NA
V: TRBV7-9
J: TRBJ1-2
D: NA
CDR3: CASSLEARRGYTF
DNA: TGTGCCAGCAGCTTAGAGGCCCGGCGCGGCTACACCTTC

size: few
V: TRBV20-1
J: TRBJ1-1
D: TRBD1
CDR3: CSARAGGPNTEAFF
DNA: TGCAGTGCTAGAGCAGGGGGCCCGAACACTGAAGCTTTCTTT

size: many
V: TRBV28
J: TRBJ1-2
D: TRBD1
CDR3: CASLQGGGYTF
DNA: TGTGCCAGCCTGCAGGGGGGAGGCTACACCTTC

size: many
V: TRBV5-5
J: TRBJ2-7
D: TRBD1
CDR3: CASRIDTGQGVYEQYF
DNA: TGTGCCAGCAGGATCGATACGGGACAGGGGGTCTACGAGCAGTACTTC

size: many
V: TRBV9
J: TRBJ2-3
D: NA
CDR3: CASSVVSGTDTQYF
DNA: TGTGCCAGCAGCGTAGTCAGTGGCACAGATACGCAGTATTTT

size: NA
V: TRBV4-2
J: TRBJ2-7
D: NA
CDR3: CASSQGGTPYEQYF
DNA: TGTGCCAGCAGCCAAGGTGGTACCCCCTACGAGCAGTACTTC

size: many
V: TRBV9
J: TRBJ2-2
D: NA
CDR3: CASSVGGARTGELFF
DNA: TGTGCCAGCAGCGTAGGGGGGGCCAGGACCGGGGAGCTGTTTTTT

size: many
V: TRBV7-3
J: TRBJ2-5
D: NA
CDR3: CASSISPGPTETQYF
DNA: TGTGCCAGCAGCATAAGCCCCGGGCCAACAGAGACCCAGTACTTC

size: many
V: TRBV5-1
J: TRBJ1-1
D: NA
CDR3: CASSRKTGPNTEAFF
DNA: TGCGCCAGCAGCCGAAAGACAGGCCCGAACACTGAAGCTTTCTTT

size: NA
V: TRBV12-3/TRBV12-4
J: TRBJ1-4
D: NA
CDR3: CASSYREELFF
DNA: TGTGCCAGCAGTTACCGGGAAGAACTGTTTTTT

size: few
V: TRBV29-1
J: TRBJ2-5
D: NA
CDR3: CSVEQQETQYF
DNA: TGCAGCGTTGAACAGCAAGAGACCCAGTACTTC

size: once
V: TRBV25-1
J: TRBJ1-1
D: NA
CDR3: CAFTGIRTEAFF
DNA: TGTGCATTCACAGGGATCCGGACTGAAGCTTTCTTT

size: NA
V: TRBV10-3
J: TRBJ2-7
D: TRBD2
CDR3: CAISEGLAGGSYEQYF
DNA: TGTGCCATCAGTGAGGGACTAGCGGGGGGCTCCTACGAGCAGTACTTC

size: NA
V: TRBV9
J: TRBJ2-7
D: NA
CDR3: CASSPDTGSSYEQYF
DNA: TGTGCCAGCAGCCCTGATACAGGGAGCTCCTACGAGCAGTACTTC

size: many
V: TRBV2
J: TRBJ1-5
D: TRBD1
CDR3: CASSGGQGETQHF
DNA: TGTGCCAGCAGTGGAGGACAGGGCGAAACCCAGCATTTT

size: many
V: TRBV5-5
J: TRBJ1-2
D: TRBD1
CDR3: CASSFWAGGASDYGYTF
DNA: TGTGCCAGCAGCTTTTGGGCAGGGGGCGCGTCTGACTATGGCTACACCTTC

size: few
V: TRBV15
J: TRBJ1-2
D: NA
CDR3: CATSRDQGSYGYTF
DNA: TGTGCCACCAGCAGAGATCAGGGGAGTTATGGCTACACCTTC

size: many
V: TRBV5-6
J: TRBJ2-7
D: TRBD1
CDR3: CASSSHVDREGYEQYF
DNA: TGTGCCAGCAGCTCACATGTTGACAGGGAAGGCTACGAGCAGTACTTC

size: NA
V: TRBV10-3
J: TRBJ1-1
D: NA
CDR3: CAISPGTLNTEAFF
DNA: TGTGCCATCAGTCCGGGGACCTTGAACACTGAAGCTTTCTTT

size: NA
V: TRBV7-2
J: TRBJ1-1
D: TRBD1
CDR3: CASSLVQGAQAFF
DNA: TGTGCCAGCAGCTTAGTACAGGGGGCTCAAGCTTTCTTT

size: NA
V: TRBV5-5
J: TRBJ1-1
D: NA
CDR3: CASSLRGKGTEAFF
DNA: TGTGCCAGCAGTTTAAGGGGAAAGGGCACTGAAGCTTTCTTT